This entry features one T cell receptor beta chain sequence. The clone's antigen remains unknown. Within one base of it there is no much larger clone, and no base qualities were kept. The donors were healthy, HIV-negative adults with no recently reported acute infections or vaccinations. Only Caucasian adults living in Nashville, Tennessee, USA were represented among the donors. CD4+ T cells were enriched through magnetic negative selection, after which naive cells were positively selected on CD45RA and the remaining negative fraction served as the memory subset. After blood collection by leukapheresis, PBMCs were isolated using Ficoll-Histopaque density gradient centrifugation and then cryopreserved in the vapor phase of liquid nitrogen. Analytical flow cytometry was used to check the purity and quantity of every magnetically sorted T cell population. From each sorted fraction, genomic DNA was isolated and quantified by UV absorbance on a Nanodrop 2000c.

The sample is drawn from a study of shared clonotypes between healthy human individuals (dated by TCRdb to about 2020). With respect to the entire study: A couple of women and three men aged 18 to 49 years were included in the cohort. Leukapheresis yielded between about 0.94 and 9 billion PBMCs per donor. To estimate repertoire size and how much clonotypes are shared between individuals, the study performed deep sequencing of blood TCR repertoires from about five healthy adults. For each donor, CD4 naive and CD4 memory were each given three plates, CD8 naive was given two plates, and CD8 memory was given one plate. To increase sequencing depth and limit assay-specific biases, TCR repertoire library preparation and sequencing were carried out by different laboratories using diverse techniques. Beyond this particular receptor, the publication reports: Pairwise subsampling indicated that sequencing depth was expected to affect the degree of clonotype sharing among donors. Because the study included only a small number of donors, the genetic and exposure-history diversity represented was limited. Larger estimated clonotype richness was generally found for naive subsets than for memory subsets. Across a few donors, about 4.5% of naive CD4, roughly 3.5% of naive CD8, 2% to 2.5% of memory CD4, and approximately 0.42% of memory CD8 clonotypes were shared. Rarefaction of sorted-subset datasets indicated incomplete sequencing despite the large sequencing depth. Sampling was restricted to blood, and TCR repertoires in tissues likely differ from the TCR repertoires found in blood. Compared with non-shared clonotypes, clonotypes shared by all four sorted-subset donors had higher generation probabilities.

Using the deep immunoSEQ assay, TCR CDR3 regions were amplified from genomic DNA by multiplex PCR. For each cell subset, the extracted genomic DNA was distributed evenly across all wells of several immunoSEQ 96-well plates, and each plate served as one replicate. For sorted subsets, each replicate PCR was loaded with about 200 ng genomic DNA, equivalent to approximately 27,000 T cell genomes. The purified libraries were quantified using a Qubit 3.0 fluorometer, sized with a Bioanalyzer 2100, and then quantified again using the KAPA Library Quantification kit. Every immunoSEQ 96-well plate was sequenced on a dedicated single-read 150-cycle Illumina NextSeq 550 flow cell. The paper's data handling went like this. Because only junctional sequences without quality scores were contained in the immunoSEQ output, filtering matching that applied to full-length reads could not be performed. To assign V/J genes and CDR3, sequences were annotated using PyIR, a Python wrapper for IgBLAST v1.9, with IMGT germline references. Any read was removed if the V/J assignment was weak (E-value above 1e-6), the CDR3 was missing, or the read contained stop codons, out-of-frame junctions, or ambiguous translated residues. V3J clonotypes were defined by identical inferred V gene, J gene, and CDR3 amino acid sequence. To compute the percentage overlap between repertoires, the number of shared unique clonotypes was divided by the size of the smaller repertoire. Richness of each repertoire was evaluated using RTK rarefaction, the Chao1 estimator, and Recon v2.1 estimates of unobserved clonotypes. Generation probabilities were computed with OLGA for all TCRbeta clonotypes obtained by the gDNA method from four donors. TCRdb's version of the immuneACCESS table is confined to in-frame rearrangements and falls short of the full clone set. An unresolved V gene accounts for under half of the shortfall where checked; the remainder is of unknown origin. The V and J calls and clone size are taken from that table; D and trimming were inferred from the DNA. This sample gives approximately 2.1 million clones in total; over 90% of them show up just once. The ten biggest clones cover 0.35% to 0.45% of the sample.

At the junction V is shortened by 5 bases and J by 0 bases, with 11 bases in between. As encoded in the germline V gene (reference sequence), CDR1 is GTSNPN while CDR2 is SVGIG. From the cysteine through the phenylalanine, the CDR3 covers 13 amino acids. Here the CDR3 DNA is all that survives: 39 bases in frame from base 1. The sequence derives from a man aged 18 to 29 in good health. Some clones in this sample may be carry-over from other donors' samples. Sequenced material: naive CD4+ T cells from PBMCs. This sample's cell subset or site label indicates: CD45RA+ positively selected. This receptor chain uses TRBV30 and TRBJ2-7, with TRBD1 perhaps the D gene, on 6 matching bases. The CDR3 protein: CAWERTDSYEQYF. The sequence in DNA is TGTGCCTGGGAGAGGACAGACTCCTACGAGCAGTACTTC.